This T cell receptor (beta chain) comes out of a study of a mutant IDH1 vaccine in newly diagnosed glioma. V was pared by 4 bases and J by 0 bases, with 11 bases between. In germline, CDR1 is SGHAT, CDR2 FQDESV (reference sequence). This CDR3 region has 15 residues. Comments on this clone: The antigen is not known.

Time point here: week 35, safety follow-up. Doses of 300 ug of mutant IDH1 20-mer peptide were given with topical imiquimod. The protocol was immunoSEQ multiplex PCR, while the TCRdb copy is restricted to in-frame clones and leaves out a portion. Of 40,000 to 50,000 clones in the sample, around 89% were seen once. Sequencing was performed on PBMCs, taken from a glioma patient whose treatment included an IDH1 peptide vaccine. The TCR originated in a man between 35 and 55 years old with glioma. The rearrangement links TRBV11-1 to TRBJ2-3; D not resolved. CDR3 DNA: TGTGCCAGCAGCTACCGGGCCCAAAGCACAGATACGCAGTATTTT. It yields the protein CASSYRAQSTDTQYF.